This TCR beta chain emerged from a study of graft-versus-host responses after intestinal transplantation. Study context: Each recipient received a multivisceral, liver-intestinal, or isolated intestinal graft. Tacrolimus and steroids were given for 2 to 4 years to all recipients after anti-thymocyte globulin induction. Study conclusions and caveats: Investigators detected GvH clones in recipient marrow, with some emerging earlier in ileum or blood. GvH clone levels peaked in circulation, and this peak was associated with early post-transplant HvG declines.

As regards this clone: Antigen specificity is unknown.

V dropped 2 bases and J dropped 14; count of bases not matched to a gene: 11. From germline, CDR1 is MNHNS and CDR2 SASEGT. This CDR3 has 15 amino acids. The data were produced by immunoSEQ multiplex PCR, yet TCRdb's version contains in-frame clones alone and is incomplete. The sample records about 25,000 clones, roughly 88% being singletons. Sequenced here: PBMCs, sampled roughly 68 weeks after intestinal transplant. The chain has TRBV6-1 and TRBJ1-6; the match to TRBD1 covers 8 bases. The clonotype comes from a human patient who received an intestinal transplant, so some T cells may come from the graft donor. Here the CDR3 reads CASSEPDRGDRSLHF. The CDR3 DNA is TGTGCCAGCAGTGAACCAGACAGGGGAGACCGTTCCCTCCACTTT.